A selection of T cell receptor beta chains follows, all from one sample in a study of T cell repertoires in cytomegalovirus infection. Which antigens these TCRs recognize remains unknown. TCRdb re-derived calls from the reads in MiXCR, one entry per CDR3 protein. Among a few hundred thousand distinct CDR3 sequences listed, over 35% were seen once. This specimen was cultured PBMCs, taken from culture after CMV antigen stimulation. The receptors were gathered from a human donor in good health (CMV status not recorded). Some clones in this sample may be carry-over from other donors' samples. Both conserved end residues are part of each CDR3. Each record gives: D gene, clone size, V gene, J gene, CDR3 protein, CDR3 DNA. The D gene is left open where the match is weak. The size entry is marked missing in some rows and otherwise reads once, few, many or a size class.

D: .; size: many; V: TRBV7-2; J: TRBJ1-2; CDR3: CASSFSTLGGSGGYTF; DNA: TGTGCCAGCAGCTTTTCCACCCTCGGGGGGTCGGGTGGCTACACCTTC
D: TRBD2; size: .; V: TRBV20-1; J: TRBJ2-6; CDR3: CSARAGLAAGANVLTF; DNA: TGCAGTGCTAGAGCGGGACTAGCGGCTGGGGCCAACGTCCTGACTTTC
D: .; size: few; V: TRBV28; J: TRBJ2-7; CDR3: CASSDRGTYEQYF; DNA: TGTGCCAGCAGTGATCGGGGTACCTACGAGCAGTACTTC
D: .; size: few; V: TRBV19; J: TRBJ1-3; CDR3: CASILTLIRPLSGNTIYF; DNA: TGTGCCAGTATACTGACGCTAATACGTCCCCTCTCGGGAAACACCATATATTTT
D: .; size: few; V: TRBV7-8; J: TRBJ2-4; CDR3: CASSPVGGGGYIQYF; DNA: TGTGCCAGCAGCCCAGTGGGGGGAGGAGGGTACATTCAGTACTTC
D: TRBD1; size: .; V: TRBV10-3; J: TRBJ2-6; CDR3: CAISEMRQGGEAGANVLTF; DNA: TGTGCCATCAGTGAGATGAGACAGGGTGGTGAAGCTGGGGCCAACGTCCTGACTTTC
D: TRBD2; size: few; V: TRBV7-8; J: TRBJ2-3; CDR3: CASSSRTSLDTQYF; DNA: TGTGCCAGCAGTTCCCGGACTAGCCTGGATACGCAGTATTTT
D: TRBD2; size: .; V: TRBV27; J: TRBJ2-1; CDR3: CASRTGTSIWNEQFF; DNA: TGTGCCAGCAGAACCGGGACTAGCATCTGGAATGAGCAGTTCTTC
D: .; size: many; V: TRBV27; J: TRBJ1-6; CDR3: CASSLRGNSPLHF; DNA: TGTGCCAGCAGTTTAAGGGGTAATTCACCCCTCCACTTT
D: .; size: .; V: TRBV10-3; J: TRBJ2-1; CDR3: CAISVRGGSRDNEQFF; DNA: TGTGCCATCAGTGTTCGGGGCGGGTCCCGCGATAATGAGCAGTTCTTC
D: TRBD1; size: .; V: TRBV15; J: TRBJ2-7; CDR3: CATSRGRTGTYEQYF; DNA: TGTGCCACCAGCAGAGGGAGGACAGGGACCTACGAGCAGTACTTC
D: .; size: .; V: TRBV2; J: TRBJ1-2; CDR3: CASTRDNLYGYTF; DNA: TGTGCCAGCACACGGGACAATCTCTATGGCTACACCTTC
D: TRBD1; size: .; V: TRBV4-1; J: TRBJ2-3; CDR3: CASSPPGQGIDTQYF; DNA: TGCGCCAGCAGCCCGCCGGGACAGGGGATAGATACGCAGTATTTT
D: .; size: .; V: TRBV20-1; J: TRBJ1-4; CDR3: CSARDFLVGGVEKLFF; DNA: TGCAGTGCTAGAGATTTTCTTGTGGGAGGGGTTGAAAAACTGTTTTTT
D: .; size: .; V: TRBV29-1; J: TRBJ1-2; CDR3: CSVVVNYGYTF; DNA: TGCAGCGTTGTTGTGAACTATGGCTACACCTTC
D: .; size: few; V: TRBV27; J: TRBJ1-4; CDR3: CASAGSWNREKLFF; DNA: TGTGCCAGCGCCGGCAGTTGGAACCGTGAAAAACTGTTTTTT
D: .; size: few; V: TRBV11-2; J: TRBJ2-4; CDR3: CASSPSGGNIQYF; DNA: TGTGCCAGCAGCCCCTCGGGCGGAAACATTCAGTACTTC
D: .; size: many; V: TRBV7-2; J: TRBJ1-1; CDR3: CASSSTGPGTEAFF; DNA: TGTGCCAGCAGCTCGACAGGCCCGGGCACTGAAGCTTTCTTT
D: .; size: few; V: TRBV7-8; J: TRBJ2-5; CDR3: CASSWTWQRSGETQYF; DNA: TGTGCCAGCAGCTGGACGTGGCAGCGCTCCGGTGAGACCCAGTACTTC
D: .; size: many; V: TRBV7-2; J: TRBJ2-7; CDR3: CASSDGLGYEQYF; DNA: TGTGCCAGCAGCGACGGTTTGGGCTACGAGCAGTACTTC
D: .; size: .; V: TRBV7-8; J: TRBJ1-1; CDR3: CASSGGVGTEAFF; DNA: TGTGCCAGCAGCGGCGGGGTGGGCACTGAAGCTTTCTTT
D: TRBD1; size: many; V: TRBV7-2; J: TRBJ2-7; CDR3: CASSRTGLVFYEQYF; DNA: TGTGCCAGCAGCCGGACAGGTCTGGTCTTCTACGAGCAGTACTTC
D: .; size: .; V: TRBV7-6; J: TRBJ1-2; CDR3: CASGEGQMRDYGYTF; DNA: TGTGCCAGCGGCGAAGGACAGATGCGGGACTATGGCTACACCTTC
D: .; size: .; V: TRBV7-2; J: TRBJ2-7; CDR3: CAEGGRLGEQYF; DNA: TGTGCCGAAGGGGGACGGTTGGGGGAGCAGTACTTC
D: TRBD2; size: .; V: TRBV4-1; J: TRBJ2-3; CDR3: CASSQNLAGFTDTQYF; DNA: TGCGCCAGCAGCCAGAACCTAGCGGGGTTCACAGATACGCAGTATTTT
D: .; size: .; V: TRBV11-2; J: TRBJ1-3; CDR3: CASSLREPGNTIYF; DNA: TGTGCCAGCAGCTTACGAGAACCTGGAAACACCATATATTTT
D: TRBD2; size: .; V: TRBV12-3/TRBV12-4; J: TRBJ2-7; CDR3: CASLASGVYEQYF; DNA: TGTGCCAGCTTAGCTAGCGGGGTATACGAGCAGTACTTC
D: TRBD1; size: .; V: TRBV3-1; J: TRBJ2-2; CDR3: CASSQSTGYGGELFF; DNA: TGTGCCAGCAGCCAATCGACAGGGTACGGCGGGGAGCTGTTTTTT
D: .; size: .; V: TRBV12-3/TRBV12-4; J: TRBJ2-7; CDR3: CASSFTSEQYF; DNA: TGTGCCAGCAGTTTTACGTCCGAGCAGTACTTC
D: .; size: many; V: TRBV7-2; J: TRBJ1-2; CDR3: CASSPRSGPANYGYTF; DNA: TGTGCCAGCAGCCCGCGGTCTGGCCCGGCTAACTATGGCTACACCTTC
D: .; size: once; V: TRBV6-8; J: TRBJ2-4; CDR3: CASTQRASGVNIQYF; DNA: TGTGCCAGCACCCAGAGAGCTTCAGGGGTAAACATTCAGTACTTC
D: TRBD1; size: .; V: TRBV20-1; J: TRBJ2-7; CDR3: CSAREDRGSDSYEQYF; DNA: TGCAGTGCTAGAGAGGACAGGGGGTCGGACTCCTACGAGCAGTACTTC
D: .; size: few; V: TRBV7-2; J: TRBJ2-7; CDR3: CASSPRSLGAYEQYF; DNA: TGTGCCAGCAGCCCCCGTTCCTTGGGAGCCTACGAGCAGTACTTC
D: .; size: few; V: TRBV6-2/TRBV6-3; J: TRBJ2-5; CDR3: CASRVRGKLETQYF; DNA: TGTGCCAGCAGAGTTAGGGGTAAATTAGAGACCCAGTACTTC
D: TRBD2; size: .; V: TRBV12-3/TRBV12-4; J: TRBJ2-5; CDR3: CASKTSGRWETQYF; DNA: TGTGCCAGCAAGACTAGCGGGAGGTGGGAGACCCAGTACTTC
D: TRBD2; size: few; V: TRBV5-1; J: TRBJ2-7; CDR3: CASSLMPAGTYEQYF; DNA: TGCGCCAGCAGCTTGATGCCAGCGGGGACCTACGAGCAGTACTTC
D: .; size: .; V: TRBV7-6; J: TRBJ1-2; CDR3: CASSFYRDGYTF; DNA: TGTGCCAGCAGCTTTTACAGGGATGGCTACACCTTC
D: .; size: few; V: TRBV28; J: TRBJ2-5; CDR3: CASSFVGTQYF; DNA: TGTGCCAGCAGTTTTGTGGGGACCCAGTACTTC
D: TRBD2; size: many; V: TRBV7-2; J: TRBJ2-1; CDR3: CASSSQGLAGYNEQFF; DNA: TGTGCCAGCAGCTCCCAGGGGCTAGCGGGGTACAATGAGCAGTTCTTC
D: .; size: few; V: TRBV27; J: TRBJ2-7; CDR3: CASSLLGTKSYEQYF; DNA: TGTGCCAGCAGTTTACTAGGGACGAAATCCTACGAGCAGTACTTC
D: TRBD2; size: many; V: TRBV18; J: TRBJ2-3; CDR3: CASSPSGGSTDTQYF; DNA: TGTGCCAGTAGCCCTAGCGGGGGTAGCACAGATACGCAGTATTTT
D: .; size: .; V: TRBV7-2; J: TRBJ2-7; CDR3: CASSLVEQLSYEQYF; DNA: TGTGCCAGCAGCTTGGTGGAACAGCTCTCCTACGAGCAGTACTTC
D: .; size: few; V: TRBV7-2; J: TRBJ2-7; CDR3: CASSSTSGPYEQYF; DNA: TGTGCCAGCAGCTCTACCTCGGGCCCCTACGAGCAGTACTTC
D: .; size: few; V: TRBV4-1; J: TRBJ1-4; CDR3: CASSPNSTPEKLFF; DNA: TGCGCCAGCAGCCCAAACAGCACCCCCGAAAAACTGTTTTTT
D: .; size: .; V: TRBV7-9; J: TRBJ2-7; CDR3: CASSPWTADYNEQYF; DNA: TGTGCCAGCAGCCCGTGGACAGCGGATTACAACGAGCAGTACTTC
D: TRBD1; size: few; V: TRBV4-1; J: TRBJ1-6; CDR3: CASSQRTGSDLYF; DNA: TGCGCCAGCAGCCAACGGACAGGGAGTGATCTCTACTTT
D: TRBD2; size: .; V: TRBV11-2; J: TRBJ2-5; CDR3: CASSSPGTSGGGGETQYF; DNA: TGTGCCAGCAGCTCCCCAGGGACTAGCGGGGGGGGTGGGGAGACCCAGTACTTC
D: .; size: few; V: TRBV5-6; J: TRBJ1-5; CDR3: CASSSLHILDQPQHF; DNA: TGTGCCAGCAGCTCGCTCCATATTTTGGATCAGCCCCAGCATTTT
D: .; size: few; V: TRBV11-2; J: TRBJ2-3; CDR3: CASSRLGTSTDTQYF; DNA: TGTGCCAGCAGCCGCCTCGGGACATCCACAGATACGCAGTATTTT
D: .; size: .; V: TRBV12-3/TRBV12-4; J: TRBJ2-5; CDR3: CASSFPGLQETQYF; DNA: TGTGCCAGCAGTTTTCCGGGACTCCAAGAGACCCAGTACTTC
D: TRBD2; size: few; V: TRBV6-1; J: TRBJ2-7; CDR3: CAAQRLAGDEQYF; DNA: TGTGCCGCTCAGCGGCTAGCGGGAGACGAGCAGTACTTC
D: TRBD2; size: .; V: TRBV25-1; J: TRBJ2-1; CDR3: CASSLPGGNEQFF; DNA: TGTGCCAGCAGCCTACCCGGGGGGAATGAGCAGTTCTTC
D: .; size: few; V: TRBV6-5; J: TRBJ2-5; CDR3: CASSYALMAQETQYF; DNA: TGTGCCAGCAGTTATGCCCTGATGGCCCAAGAGACCCAGTACTTC
D: .; size: .; V: TRBV7-2; J: TRBJ2-7; CDR3: CASSPTGTSSEQYF; DNA: TGTGCCAGCAGCCCTACAGGGACATCCAGCGAGCAGTACTTC
D: .; size: .; V: TRBV12-5; J: TRBJ2-7; CDR3: CASGLVQGGSDEQYF; DNA: TGTGCTAGTGGTTTGGTACAAGGAGGGTCCGACGAGCAGTACTTC